The rows below give T cell receptor beta chains drawn from one sample of a study of blood T cell repertoires in COVID-19. The method was immunoSEQ multiplex PCR; TCRdb's version includes in-frame clones alone and lacks a portion of them. The sample has tens of thousands of clones; approximately 80% are singletons. Material: peripheral blood. These TCRs come from a woman aged 55-69 years with acute or convalescent COVID-19. Each CDR3 is given with its conserved first and last residue. A D gene is named only where the DNA matches it firmly. Clone size is given for some rows only: seen once, a few or many times, or a class if the clone is expanded.

cdr3_nt: TGCGCCAGCAGCTTGGACAGGGCCGGCACTGAAGCTTTCTTT; cdr3_aa: CASSLDRAGTEAFF; j_call: TRBJ1-1; v_call: TRBV5-1; d_call: .; clone_size: .
cdr3_nt: TGCGCCAGCAGCTTATACGGACAGCCGAACACTGAAGCTTTCTTT; cdr3_aa: CASSLYGQPNTEAFF; j_call: TRBJ1-1; v_call: TRBV5-1; d_call: .; clone_size: few
cdr3_nt: TGTGCCAGCAGCCAACTAGCGACTACCTACAATGAGCAGTTCTTC; cdr3_aa: CASSQLATTYNEQFF; j_call: TRBJ2-1; v_call: TRBV27; d_call: TRBD2; clone_size: .
cdr3_nt: TGTGCCAGCAGCAGGGACAGGAACACTGAAGCTTTCTTT; cdr3_aa: CASSRDRNTEAFF; j_call: TRBJ1-1; v_call: TRBV14; d_call: TRBD1; clone_size: .
cdr3_nt: TGTGCCAGCAGCGTTGAGGGACAGGGTTATGAGCAGTTCTTC; cdr3_aa: CASSVEGQGYEQFF; j_call: TRBJ2-1; v_call: TRBV11-3; d_call: TRBD1; clone_size: .
cdr3_nt: TGTGCCAGCAGCATGGGACAGCACACTGAAGCTTTCTTT; cdr3_aa: CASSMGQHTEAFF; j_call: TRBJ1-1; v_call: TRBV7-9; d_call: TRBD1; clone_size: many
cdr3_nt: TGTGCCAGCAGCCCCCTTATTTCCGACACCGGGGAGCTGTTTTTT; cdr3_aa: CASSPLISDTGELFF; j_call: TRBJ2-2; v_call: TRBV7-2; d_call: .; clone_size: .
cdr3_nt: TGTGCCAGCAGGGACAGCGGCACAGATACGCAGTATTTT; cdr3_aa: CASRDSGTDTQYF; j_call: TRBJ2-3; v_call: TRBV13; d_call: .; clone_size: .
cdr3_nt: TGTGCCAGTAGTATACGGGGGGCCGGAGGTTTGCCAGATACGCAGTATTTT; cdr3_aa: CASSIRGAGGLPDTQYF; j_call: TRBJ2-3; v_call: TRBV19; d_call: .; clone_size: .
cdr3_nt: TGTGCCAGCAGCCCAAGCGGGAGCTCTGGAAACACCATATATTTT; cdr3_aa: CASSPSGSSGNTIYF; j_call: TRBJ1-3; v_call: TRBV9; d_call: .; clone_size: .
cdr3_nt: TGTGCTAGCAGCCTCTCCGCGGGGGGGAACACCGGGGAGCTGTTTTTT; cdr3_aa: CASSLSAGGNTGELFF; j_call: TRBJ2-2; v_call: TRBV7-7; d_call: TRBD2; clone_size: once
cdr3_nt: TGTGCCAGTACCCAGACAGCTTATAGCAATCAGCCCCAGCATTTT; cdr3_aa: CASTQTAYSNQPQHF; j_call: TRBJ1-5; v_call: TRBV19; d_call: .; clone_size: few
cdr3_nt: TGCGCCAGCAGCCAATTTCGACTAGCCCGGGAGACCCAGTACTTC; cdr3_aa: CASSQFRLARETQYF; j_call: TRBJ2-5; v_call: TRBV4-3; d_call: TRBD2; clone_size: .
cdr3_nt: TGTGCCAGCAGTGATGGGGCGGCAGATACGCAGTATTTT; cdr3_aa: CASSDGAADTQYF; j_call: TRBJ2-3; v_call: TRBV6-4; d_call: .; clone_size: .
cdr3_nt: TGTGCCACCAGTGATACAGGTGGGGACACTGAAGCTTTCTTT; cdr3_aa: CATSDTGGDTEAFF; j_call: TRBJ1-1; v_call: TRBV24-1; d_call: .; clone_size: .
cdr3_nt: TGTGCCAGCAGTCTCGGAAGGGGCAGGGGATTGAACACTGAAGCTTTCTTT; cdr3_aa: CASSLGRGRGLNTEAFF; j_call: TRBJ1-1; v_call: TRBV27; d_call: .; clone_size: .
cdr3_nt: TGCAGCGAGACAAAAACAGGGGGGAATGAGCAGTTCTTC; cdr3_aa: CSETKTGGNEQFF; j_call: TRBJ2-1; v_call: TRBV29-1; d_call: TRBD1; clone_size: .
cdr3_nt: TGTGCCAGCAGCGCCTTACAGGGGGCGGGGGAAGGCTACACCTTC; cdr3_aa: CASSALQGAGEGYTF; j_call: TRBJ1-2; v_call: TRBV9; d_call: TRBD1; clone_size: few
cdr3_nt: TGTGCCAGCAGCTTCAGCTCCTACGAGCAGTACTTC; cdr3_aa: CASSFSSYEQYF; j_call: TRBJ2-7; v_call: TRBV11-2; d_call: .; clone_size: once
cdr3_nt: TGTGCCAGCACCCTCCTTGGGGCCAACGTCCTGACTTTC; cdr3_aa: CASTLLGANVLTF; j_call: TRBJ2-6; v_call: TRBV12-3/TRBV12-4; d_call: .; clone_size: .
cdr3_nt: TGTGCCAGCAGCCAGGGGTTCTCTGGAAACACCATATATTTT; cdr3_aa: CASSQGFSGNTIYF; j_call: TRBJ1-3; v_call: TRBV11-3; d_call: .; clone_size: once
cdr3_nt: TGTGCCACCAGCAGAGATAACCAGGGGACGGGCTACACCTTC; cdr3_aa: CATSRDNQGTGYTF; j_call: TRBJ1-2; v_call: TRBV15; d_call: .; clone_size: .
cdr3_nt: TGTGCCACCAGTAGGGAGGATGAGCAGTTCTTC; cdr3_aa: CATSREDEQFF; j_call: TRBJ2-1; v_call: TRBV24-1; d_call: .; clone_size: .
cdr3_nt: TGTGCCAGCAGTGAAACAGGGATATACGAGCAGTACTTC; cdr3_aa: CASSETGIYEQYF; j_call: TRBJ2-7; v_call: TRBV6-1; d_call: .; clone_size: .
cdr3_nt: TGTGCCAGCAGTTACCGGACAGCCTTCTACGAGCAGTACTTC; cdr3_aa: CASSYRTAFYEQYF; j_call: TRBJ2-7; v_call: TRBV6-2/TRBV6-3; d_call: .; clone_size: .
cdr3_nt: TGTGCCAGCAGCTGGGGACAGGGGGAATACAATGAGCAGTTCTTC; cdr3_aa: CASSWGQGEYNEQFF; j_call: TRBJ2-1; v_call: TRBV7-2; d_call: TRBD1; clone_size: few
cdr3_nt: TGTGCCAGCAGTGTAGCTACATCCGCAACTAATGAAAAACTGTTTTTT; cdr3_aa: CASSVATSATNEKLFF; j_call: TRBJ1-4; v_call: TRBV6-1; d_call: .; clone_size: .